The rows below give T cell receptor beta chains drawn from one sample of a study of blood T cell repertoires in COVID-19. Measured with immunoSEQ multiplex PCR; TCRdb has only the in-frame clones, and not every one. The sample lists about 160,000 clones; 92% were seen once. Sequenced input: peripheral blood. These receptors all stem from a man aged 25 to 40 with COVID-19, enrolled during active disease. The CDR3 runs from the conserved cysteine through the conserved F or W. The D gene is left open where the match is weak. Clone sizes are given selectively: once, few, many, or a class where the clone is expanded.

v_gene: TRBV12-5
abundance: .
j_gene: TRBJ1-2
d_gene: TRBD1
CDR3nt: TGTGCTAGTGGCCCCCAAGGACAGGGGAAATCTAACTATGGCTACACCTTC
CDR3aa: CASGPQGQGKSNYGYTF

v_gene: TRBV6-5
abundance: .
j_gene: TRBJ2-7
d_gene: TRBD1
CDR3nt: TGTGCCAGCAGTCATAACAGGGACAGGGTCTACGAGCAGTACTTC
CDR3aa: CASSHNRDRVYEQYF

v_gene: TRBV7-3
abundance: .
j_gene: TRBJ2-5
d_gene: TRBD2
CDR3nt: TGTGCCAGCAGCTTAAGGCCCGCCGGGTTAGCGGGGGGAGAAGAGACCCAGTACTTC
CDR3aa: CASSLRPAGLAGGEETQYF

v_gene: TRBV4-3
abundance: .
j_gene: TRBJ1-1
d_gene: TRBD1
CDR3nt: TGCGCCAGCAGCCAAACAGGGGCTGAAGCTTTCTTT
CDR3aa: CASSQTGAEAFF

v_gene: TRBV21-1
abundance: .
j_gene: TRBJ2-7
d_gene: .
CDR3nt: TGTGCCAGCACCTCGGGACAGGGAAACTACGAGCAGTACTTC
CDR3aa: CASTSGQGNYEQYF

v_gene: TRBV5-4
abundance: once
j_gene: TRBJ2-7
d_gene: .
CDR3nt: TGTGCCAGCAGCTTTCAGGGCACCGAGCAGTACTTC
CDR3aa: CASSFQGTEQYF

v_gene: TRBV19
abundance: .
j_gene: TRBJ1-2
d_gene: TRBD1
CDR3nt: TGTGCCAGTAACCCCGGGACAGGCCGTCCCAACTATGGCTACACCTTC
CDR3aa: CASNPGTGRPNYGYTF

v_gene: TRBV9
abundance: .
j_gene: TRBJ1-6
d_gene: TRBD1
CDR3nt: TGTGCCAGCAGCGTCGATCCGGGACAGAATTCACCCCTCCACTTT
CDR3aa: CASSVDPGQNSPLHF

v_gene: TRBV4-2
abundance: .
j_gene: TRBJ2-5
d_gene: TRBD2
CDR3nt: TGTGCCAGCAGCCAAGAATCCGCTAGCGGGCAAGAGACCCAGTACTTC
CDR3aa: CASSQESASGQETQYF

v_gene: TRBV24-1
abundance: .
j_gene: TRBJ1-2
d_gene: TRBD1
CDR3nt: TGTGCCACCAGTGACTTTAAAGGACAGGGGAACTATGGCTACACCTTC
CDR3aa: CATSDFKGQGNYGYTF

v_gene: TRBV2
abundance: .
j_gene: TRBJ1-3
d_gene: .
CDR3nt: TGTGCCAGCAGCTCAGGGTCTAGAAACACCATATATTTT
CDR3aa: CASSSGSRNTIYF

v_gene: TRBV19
abundance: .
j_gene: TRBJ1-5
d_gene: .
CDR3nt: TGTGCCAGTAGTACTGGAGGAAGCCAGCCCCAGCATTTT
CDR3aa: CASSTGGSQPQHF

v_gene: TRBV24-1
abundance: .
j_gene: TRBJ2-5
d_gene: TRBD1
CDR3nt: TGTGCCACCAGTGAGGGCGGGACAGGTGAGGAGACCCAGTACTTC
CDR3aa: CATSEGGTGEETQYF

v_gene: TRBV7-3
abundance: once
j_gene: TRBJ2-1
d_gene: TRBD1
CDR3nt: TGTGCCAGCAGCCCGGGACAGGGGAGCTACAATGAGCAGTTCTTC
CDR3aa: CASSPGQGSYNEQFF

v_gene: TRBV7-2
abundance: .
j_gene: TRBJ1-5
d_gene: TRBD1
CDR3nt: TGTGCCAGCAGCTTAGAGGGACAGGGGTTCAATCAGCCCCAGCATTTT
CDR3aa: CASSLEGQGFNQPQHF

v_gene: TRBV2
abundance: .
j_gene: TRBJ1-2
d_gene: TRBD1
CDR3nt: TGTGCCAGCATAGGGTTCAGGGGGCGAGTTTATGGCTACACCTTC
CDR3aa: CASIGFRGRVYGYTF

v_gene: TRBV20-1
abundance: .
j_gene: TRBJ2-7
d_gene: TRBD2
CDR3nt: TGCAGTGCTAGTGGGGCCGGGGGGGAGCAGTACTTC
CDR3aa: CSASGAGGEQYF

v_gene: TRBV30
abundance: .
j_gene: TRBJ2-7
d_gene: TRBD2
CDR3nt: TGTGCCTGGAGCGCCCGCGCGGGAGAGCAGCAGTACTTC
CDR3aa: CAWSARAGEQQYF

v_gene: TRBV19
abundance: .
j_gene: TRBJ2-1
d_gene: .
CDR3nt: TGTGCCAGTAGTATAGTCCCGGGGTCGGTTTATAATGAGCAGTTCTTC
CDR3aa: CASSIVPGSVYNEQFF

v_gene: TRBV27
abundance: .
j_gene: TRBJ2-5
d_gene: .
CDR3nt: TGTGCCAGCAGTTTATCGGCGCCCCAGGAAGAGACCCAGTACTTC
CDR3aa: CASSLSAPQEETQYF

v_gene: TRBV7-2
abundance: .
j_gene: TRBJ2-2
d_gene: TRBD2
CDR3nt: TGTGCCAGCAGGAAAGCGGGAGGTGTCGGTGGCACCGGGGAGCTGTTTTTT
CDR3aa: CASRKAGGVGGTGELFF

v_gene: TRBV5-6
abundance: once
j_gene: TRBJ2-2
d_gene: TRBD1
CDR3nt: TGTGCCAGCAGCGGACAAGGGTGGGGCAGGGGGCAAACCGGGGAGCTGTTTTTT
CDR3aa: CASSGQGWGRGQTGELFF

v_gene: TRBV27
abundance: .
j_gene: TRBJ1-1
d_gene: TRBD1
CDR3nt: TGTGCCAGCAGTTTATCTGAGGGGGCGGGCACTGAAGCTTTCTTT
CDR3aa: CASSLSEGAGTEAFF

v_gene: TRBV7-3
abundance: .
j_gene: TRBJ2-2
d_gene: TRBD1
CDR3nt: TGTGCCAGCAGGAACAGGGGTTCAACCGGGGAGCTGTTTTTT
CDR3aa: CASRNRGSTGELFF

v_gene: TRBV19
abundance: .
j_gene: TRBJ2-3
d_gene: .
CDR3nt: TGTGCCAGTAGTATTCAGGCAGGTGAAGATACGCAGTATTTT
CDR3aa: CASSIQAGEDTQYF

v_gene: TRBV9
abundance: once
j_gene: TRBJ1-2
d_gene: .
CDR3nt: TGTGCCAGCAGCGTAGGGCCGGACACGCTTAACTATGGCTACACCTTC
CDR3aa: CASSVGPDTLNYGYTF

v_gene: TRBV27
abundance: .
j_gene: TRBJ2-1
d_gene: .
CDR3nt: TGTGCCAGCAGTTTCGGGACACCTTACAATGAGCAGTTCTTC
CDR3aa: CASSFGTPYNEQFF

v_gene: TRBV2
abundance: .
j_gene: TRBJ1-2
d_gene: TRBD1
CDR3nt: TGTGCCAGCAGTGAAGCGCTTTTATGGAACAGGGGCTATGGCTACACCTTC
CDR3aa: CASSEALLWNRGYGYTF

v_gene: TRBV19
abundance: .
j_gene: TRBJ1-3
d_gene: TRBD1
CDR3nt: TGTGCCAGTAGTATCGGGACAGGGGGGTACTCTGGAAACACCATATATTTT
CDR3aa: CASSIGTGGYSGNTIYF

v_gene: TRBV10-3
abundance: .
j_gene: TRBJ2-7
d_gene: .
CDR3nt: TGTGCCATCAGTAGAACAGCCTCCTACGAGCAGTACTTC
CDR3aa: CAISRTASYEQYF

v_gene: TRBV12-5
abundance: .
j_gene: TRBJ1-5
d_gene: TRBD1
CDR3nt: TGTGCTAGTGGCATCACCCTTCAGGCACGACAGGGGGGGATATCGAATCAGCCCCAGCATTTT
CDR3aa: CASGITLQARQGGISNQPQHF

v_gene: TRBV11-3
abundance: .
j_gene: TRBJ2-1
d_gene: .
CDR3nt: TGTGCCAGCAGCTTAGGTGTGGGGCGGACTACCAATGAGCAGTTCTTC
CDR3aa: CASSLGVGRTTNEQFF

v_gene: TRBV5-1
abundance: once
j_gene: TRBJ2-5
d_gene: .
CDR3nt: TGCGCCAGCAGCCCGAAGACAGGGAGGGAGACCCAGTACTTC
CDR3aa: CASSPKTGRETQYF

v_gene: TRBV5-4
abundance: .
j_gene: TRBJ1-1
d_gene: .
CDR3nt: TGTGCCAGCAGCTTGGAATGGGGCGGGATGAACACTGAAGCTTTCTTT
CDR3aa: CASSLEWGGMNTEAFF

v_gene: TRBV4-2
abundance: .
j_gene: TRBJ2-4
d_gene: .
CDR3nt: TGTGCCAGCAGCCAAGAACCGGAGTCGGACATTCAGTACTTC
CDR3aa: CASSQEPESDIQYF

v_gene: TRBV2
abundance: .
j_gene: TRBJ2-3
d_gene: .
CDR3nt: TGTGCCAGCAAGAGAAACGGGGATACGCAGTATTTT
CDR3aa: CASKRNGDTQYF

v_gene: TRBV28
abundance: once
j_gene: TRBJ1-5
d_gene: TRBD1
CDR3nt: TGTGCCAGCAGTACAGGGGTAAGTCAGCCCCAGCATTTT
CDR3aa: CASSTGVSQPQHF

v_gene: TRBV19
abundance: .
j_gene: TRBJ1-2
d_gene: TRBD1
CDR3nt: TGTGCCAGTACCACAAAGGGACAGGCACCTACGAGGGGCTACACCTTC
CDR3aa: CASTTKGQAPTRGYTF

v_gene: TRBV5-4
abundance: .
j_gene: TRBJ2-3
d_gene: TRBD1
CDR3nt: TGTGCCAGCAGCTCCCACCGACAGGGGGCAACAGATACGCAGTATTTT
CDR3aa: CASSSHRQGATDTQYF

v_gene: TRBV9
abundance: .
j_gene: TRBJ1-1
d_gene: TRBD1
CDR3nt: TGTGCCAGCAGCGTAGGGGGGACAGGGTTGGGGAACACTGAAGCTTTCTTT
CDR3aa: CASSVGGTGLGNTEAFF

v_gene: TRBV7-2
abundance: .
j_gene: TRBJ1-2
d_gene: .
CDR3nt: TGTGCCAGCAGCTTAGCTCAGGCCAACTATGGCTACACCTTC
CDR3aa: CASSLAQANYGYTF

v_gene: TRBV28
abundance: .
j_gene: TRBJ2-6
d_gene: TRBD1
CDR3nt: TGTGCCGCACAGACAGGGGGCGCTTCTGGGGCCAACGTCCTGACTTTC
CDR3aa: CAAQTGGASGANVLTF

v_gene: TRBV28
abundance: .
j_gene: TRBJ1-2
d_gene: TRBD1
CDR3nt: TGTGCCAGCGAGGGGACAGCTAACTATGGCTACACCTTC
CDR3aa: CASEGTANYGYTF

v_gene: TRBV7-9
abundance: .
j_gene: TRBJ1-1
d_gene: .
CDR3nt: TGTGCCAGCAGCTTATTTGGGGAGATGAACACTGAAGCTTTCTTT
CDR3aa: CASSLFGEMNTEAFF

v_gene: TRBV5-4
abundance: .
j_gene: TRBJ1-1
d_gene: .
CDR3nt: TGTGCCAGCAGCTTGCGGCGGGGGAACACTGAAGCTTTCTTT
CDR3aa: CASSLRRGNTEAFF

v_gene: TRBV28
abundance: .
j_gene: TRBJ1-2
d_gene: .
CDR3nt: TGTGCCAGCAACTTAGGGAGGGGGGGCGAAGTCTCTGGCTACACCTTC
CDR3aa: CASNLGRGGEVSGYTF

v_gene: TRBV7-2
abundance: .
j_gene: TRBJ1-2
d_gene: TRBD1
CDR3nt: TGTGCCAGCGCTGATTTGTCCGGGACAGACCCTAACTATGGCTACACCTTC
CDR3aa: CASADLSGTDPNYGYTF

v_gene: TRBV28
abundance: few
j_gene: TRBJ2-2
d_gene: .
CDR3nt: TGTGCCAGCAGTTGGGTTACGGGGAACACCGGGGAGCTGTTTTTT
CDR3aa: CASSWVTGNTGELFF

v_gene: TRBV24-1
abundance: .
j_gene: TRBJ1-2
d_gene: .
CDR3nt: TGTGCCACCAGTGCCCTTCCTACTAACTATGGCTACACCTTC
CDR3aa: CATSALPTNYGYTF